These T cell receptor beta chains were read from a single sample in a study of T-cell memory formation after mild COVID-19. TCRdb reprocessed the 5' RACE reads via MiXCR and lists one record per CDR3 protein. This table holds some 180,000 distinct CDR3 sequences, 10% to 15% found once. The sequencing sample was made of PBMCs or a T cell subset sorted from them (not recorded which). The receptors were sampled from a man younger than 30 who had mild COVID-19 (a few samples of this study predate the infection). Cell type and time point are not known. The CDR3 runs from the conserved cysteine through the conserved F or W. Fields, in order: J gene, clone size, D gene, V gene, CDR3 DNA, CDR3 protein. A D gene is named only where the DNA matches it firmly. Expanded clones are given a class, and other clones once, few, many or no size at all.

j_call: TRBJ2-3
clone_size: many
d_call: -
v_call: TRBV4-3
cdr3_nt: TGCGCCAGCAGCCAAGGCTCTCACAGGAGGGGAGATACGCAGTATTTT
cdr3_aa: CASSQGSHRRGDTQYF

j_call: TRBJ2-5
clone_size: -
d_call: TRBD1
v_call: TRBV5-1
cdr3_nt: TGCGCCAGCAGCCCCTGGACAGGGGGCAAAGAGACCCAGTACTTC
cdr3_aa: CASSPWTGGKETQYF

j_call: TRBJ2-1
clone_size: few
d_call: TRBD2
v_call: TRBV4-3
cdr3_nt: TGCGCCAGCAGCCGCGGCGGGGGGCTCAATGAGCAGTTCTTC
cdr3_aa: CASSRGGGLNEQFF

j_call: TRBJ2-2
clone_size: -
d_call: -
v_call: TRBV2
cdr3_nt: TGTGCCAGCAGTGTTTTAGGGACTCACACCGGGGAGCTGTTTTTT
cdr3_aa: CASSVLGTHTGELFF

j_call: TRBJ2-5
clone_size: few
d_call: -
v_call: TRBV11-2
cdr3_nt: TGTGCCAGCAGCGTAGGAAATCAAGAGACCCAGTACTTC
cdr3_aa: CASSVGNQETQYF

j_call: TRBJ2-2
clone_size: -
d_call: -
v_call: TRBV7-2
cdr3_nt: TGTGCCAGCAGCTTAGCGCCCGCGATGTCCGGGGAGCTGTTTTTT
cdr3_aa: CASSLAPAMSGELFF

j_call: TRBJ2-5
clone_size: -
d_call: TRBD1
v_call: TRBV12-3/TRBV12-4
cdr3_nt: TGTGCCAGCACCGAGACAGGGGCGGAGACCCAGTACTTC
cdr3_aa: CASTETGAETQYF

j_call: TRBJ2-5
clone_size: -
d_call: TRBD1
v_call: TRBV20-1
cdr3_nt: TGCAGTGCTGACGAGGGACAGATACAAGAGACCCAGTACTTC
cdr3_aa: CSADEGQIQETQYF

j_call: TRBJ2-7
clone_size: -
d_call: -
v_call: TRBV7-3
cdr3_nt: TGTGCCAGCAGCTTAAGTCAGAGCTACGAGCAGTACTTC
cdr3_aa: CASSLSQSYEQYF

j_call: TRBJ1-1
clone_size: few
d_call: -
v_call: TRBV5-6
cdr3_nt: TGTGCCAGCAGCTGGGGGTCGGACCGACTTGAAGCTTTCTTT
cdr3_aa: CASSWGSDRLEAFF

j_call: TRBJ2-5
clone_size: few
d_call: -
v_call: TRBV5-1
cdr3_nt: TGCGCCAGCAGCCCAGCACCGGGGTTCCAAGAGACCCAGTACTTC
cdr3_aa: CASSPAPGFQETQYF

j_call: TRBJ2-3
clone_size: -
d_call: TRBD2
v_call: TRBV11-3
cdr3_nt: TGTGCCAGCAGCGCCGGGGGGAGAGCGGGGGCGCAGTATTTT
cdr3_aa: CASSAGGRAGAQYF

j_call: TRBJ1-5
clone_size: once
d_call: -
v_call: TRBV23-1
cdr3_nt: TGCGCCAGCAGTCACGAAGAAGACTATAGCAATCAGCCCCAGCATTTT
cdr3_aa: CASSHEEDYSNQPQHF

j_call: TRBJ1-5
clone_size: few
d_call: -
v_call: TRBV5-4
cdr3_nt: TGTGCCAGCAGCTTCGACGGTGGCAATCAGCCCCAGCATTTT
cdr3_aa: CASSFDGGNQPQHF

j_call: TRBJ1-1
clone_size: -
d_call: -
v_call: TRBV7-9
cdr3_nt: TGTGCCAGCAGCTTAGCCGTGAGGACAGACCTCTCTGAAGCTTTCTTT
cdr3_aa: CASSLAVRTDLSEAFF

j_call: TRBJ1-2
clone_size: -
d_call: -
v_call: TRBV5-1
cdr3_nt: TGCGCCAGCACCCCTGCCGGGGGGGGCCAGGACTATGGCTACACCTTC
cdr3_aa: CASTPAGGGQDYGYTF

j_call: TRBJ2-2
clone_size: few
d_call: -
v_call: TRBV3-1
cdr3_nt: TGTGCCAGCAGCCAAGTGTCATCGGGGGCGGTGACCGGGGAGCTGTTTTTT
cdr3_aa: CASSQVSSGAVTGELFF

j_call: TRBJ2-1
clone_size: many
d_call: -
v_call: TRBV29-1
cdr3_nt: TGCAGCGTTTTACAGCACTACAATGAGCAGTTCTTC
cdr3_aa: CSVLQHYNEQFF

j_call: TRBJ2-5
clone_size: many
d_call: -
v_call: TRBV4-3
cdr3_nt: TGCGCCAGCAGCTGGGGGGTCTTCCAAGAGACCCAGTACTTC
cdr3_aa: CASSWGVFQETQYF

j_call: TRBJ1-1
clone_size: -
d_call: -
v_call: TRBV5-1
cdr3_nt: TGCGCCAGCAGCTTGGATGGGTTAGCGGACACTGAAGCTTTCTTT
cdr3_aa: CASSLDGLADTEAFF

j_call: TRBJ2-1
clone_size: many
d_call: TRBD2
v_call: TRBV29-1
cdr3_nt: TGCAGCGCGTTAAGCGGGATAGATGAGCAGTTCTTC
cdr3_aa: CSALSGIDEQFF

j_call: TRBJ1-6
clone_size: few
d_call: -
v_call: TRBV7-2
cdr3_nt: TGTGCCAGCAGCCCTTTCGGAGTCGAGAGGTCACCCCTCCACTTT
cdr3_aa: CASSPFGVERSPLHF

j_call: TRBJ2-3
clone_size: few
d_call: -
v_call: TRBV7-2
cdr3_nt: TGTGCCAGCAGCTTAGGTGCTGTGACAGATACGCAGTATTTT
cdr3_aa: CASSLGAVTDTQYF

j_call: TRBJ2-4
clone_size: -
d_call: -
v_call: TRBV4-2
cdr3_nt: TGTGCCAGCAGCCAAGAACTAGCCAAAAACATTCAGTACTTC
cdr3_aa: CASSQELAKNIQYF

j_call: TRBJ2-1
clone_size: -
d_call: TRBD1
v_call: TRBV7-6
cdr3_nt: TGTGCCAGCAGCTTAGTAGGACAGGGGGCTTATGAGCAGTTCTTC
cdr3_aa: CASSLVGQGAYEQFF

j_call: TRBJ2-5
clone_size: few
d_call: TRBD2
v_call: TRBV7-6
cdr3_nt: TGTGCCAGCAGCTCACTTAGCGGGCGGACCCAGTACTTC
cdr3_aa: CASSSLSGRTQYF

j_call: TRBJ2-5
clone_size: -
d_call: -
v_call: TRBV7-6
cdr3_nt: TGTGCCAGCAGCTTAGGTGGACTACCCCACCAAGAGACCCAGTACTTC
cdr3_aa: CASSLGGLPHQETQYF

j_call: TRBJ2-5
clone_size: many
d_call: -
v_call: TRBV5-1
cdr3_nt: TGCGCCAGCAGCTCGACCTGGACAACAAAAGAGACCCAGTACTTC
cdr3_aa: CASSSTWTTKETQYF

j_call: TRBJ2-1
clone_size: few
d_call: TRBD2
v_call: TRBV9
cdr3_nt: TGTGCCAGCAGCTCCAGACTAGCGGGGGATGGTGAGCAGTTCTTC
cdr3_aa: CASSSRLAGDGEQFF

j_call: TRBJ2-5
clone_size: -
d_call: -
v_call: TRBV3-1
cdr3_nt: TGTGCCAGCAGCCGGAGGGGGATGGGGACCCAGTACTTC
cdr3_aa: CASSRRGMGTQYF

j_call: TRBJ1-1
clone_size: -
d_call: TRBD1
v_call: TRBV7-9
cdr3_nt: TGTGCCAGCAGCTTAATGTTGGGACAGGGGAACGCTGAAGCTTTCTTT
cdr3_aa: CASSLMLGQGNAEAFF

j_call: TRBJ2-1
clone_size: few
d_call: -
v_call: TRBV12-3/TRBV12-4
cdr3_nt: TGTGCCAGCCTCCGGGCAGGCGTACAGAAAGAGCAGTTCTTC
cdr3_aa: CASLRAGVQKEQFF

j_call: TRBJ2-4
clone_size: -
d_call: -
v_call: TRBV14
cdr3_nt: TGTGCCAGCAGCCAACAGGAACAGACGACTCAGTACTTC
cdr3_aa: CASSQQEQTTQYF

j_call: TRBJ2-3
clone_size: few
d_call: -
v_call: TRBV7-3
cdr3_nt: TGTGCCAGCAGCGATAGGGACGGCACAGATACGCAGTATTTT
cdr3_aa: CASSDRDGTDTQYF

j_call: TRBJ2-1
clone_size: -
d_call: -
v_call: TRBV11-2
cdr3_nt: TGTGCCAGCAGGAGATGGGGGCTAGTAAGCAATGAGCAGTTCTTC
cdr3_aa: CASRRWGLVSNEQFF

j_call: TRBJ2-5
clone_size: -
d_call: TRBD2
v_call: TRBV18
cdr3_nt: TGTGCCAGCTCACCACCTACCGGGACTAGCGTGGAGACCCAGTACTTC
cdr3_aa: CASSPPTGTSVETQYF

j_call: TRBJ2-3
clone_size: -
d_call: -
v_call: TRBV5-1
cdr3_nt: TGCGCCAGCAGCTTGGGCGGGGTACCCACAGATACGCAGTATTTT
cdr3_aa: CASSLGGVPTDTQYF

j_call: TRBJ2-3
clone_size: -
d_call: -
v_call: TRBV12-3/TRBV12-4
cdr3_nt: TGTGCCAGCAGTTTGACCCTCGGCAAAGATACGCAGTATTTT
cdr3_aa: CASSLTLGKDTQYF

j_call: TRBJ2-5
clone_size: few
d_call: -
v_call: TRBV20-1
cdr3_nt: TGCAGTGCTAGAGATCCGGGGGCCGGGGAGACCCAGTACTTC
cdr3_aa: CSARDPGAGETQYF

j_call: TRBJ2-2
clone_size: few
d_call: TRBD2
v_call: TRBV20-1
cdr3_nt: TGCAGTGTTCGTAGCGGGGGGGCCGGGGAGCTGTTTTTT
cdr3_aa: CSVRSGGAGELFF

j_call: TRBJ2-7
clone_size: few
d_call: -
v_call: TRBV12-5
cdr3_nt: TGTGCTAGTGGCCCGAGGGAGTGGTCCTACGAGCAGTACTTC
cdr3_aa: CASGPREWSYEQYF

j_call: TRBJ2-5
clone_size: -
d_call: -
v_call: TRBV5-4
cdr3_nt: TGTGCCAGCAGCTTACGCCCGTACCAAGAGACCCAGTACTTC
cdr3_aa: CASSLRPYQETQYF

j_call: TRBJ1-2
clone_size: -
d_call: -
v_call: TRBV28
cdr3_nt: TGTGCCAGCAGTTTATTCGACGCCGAGGTCTATGGCTACACCTTC
cdr3_aa: CASSLFDAEVYGYTF

j_call: TRBJ2-2
clone_size: many
d_call: -
v_call: TRBV7-2
cdr3_nt: TGTGCCAGCAGCCGACCAGGGGGGGGCGGGGAGCTGTTTTTT
cdr3_aa: CASSRPGGGGELFF

j_call: TRBJ2-3
clone_size: few
d_call: TRBD1
v_call: TRBV12-3/TRBV12-4
cdr3_nt: TGTGCCAGCAGCTTAGGGACAGCGCCTAGCACAGATACGCAGTATTTT
cdr3_aa: CASSLGTAPSTDTQYF

j_call: TRBJ2-5
clone_size: few
d_call: TRBD2
v_call: TRBV3-1
cdr3_nt: TGTGCCAGCAGCCGGAGCGGGGGCCCGCGGGAGACCCAGTACTTC
cdr3_aa: CASSRSGGPRETQYF

j_call: TRBJ2-5
clone_size: few
d_call: -
v_call: TRBV29-1
cdr3_nt: TGCAGCGTTGAACTACGGCCTCGGGGGACCCAGTACTTC
cdr3_aa: CSVELRPRGTQYF

j_call: TRBJ1-1
clone_size: -
d_call: -
v_call: TRBV20-1
cdr3_nt: TGCAGTGCTAGAGATCGACGGGGGCTCCCTGAAGCTTTCTTT
cdr3_aa: CSARDRRGLPEAFF

j_call: TRBJ2-1
clone_size: -
d_call: -
v_call: TRBV5-1
cdr3_nt: TGCGCCAGCAGCCCGGTGGCCTACAATGAGCAGTTCTTC
cdr3_aa: CASSPVAYNEQFF

j_call: TRBJ1-1
clone_size: few
d_call: TRBD1
v_call: TRBV5-1
cdr3_nt: TGCGCCAGCAGCATGACAGGGGGAACGATCACTGAAGCTTTCTTT
cdr3_aa: CASSMTGGTITEAFF

j_call: TRBJ1-2
clone_size: -
d_call: -
v_call: TRBV5-1
cdr3_nt: TGCGCCAGCAGCTTGGTGGTCACAGCCTATAATGGCTACACCTTC
cdr3_aa: CASSLVVTAYNGYTF

j_call: TRBJ1-2
clone_size: -
d_call: -
v_call: TRBV28
cdr3_nt: TGTGCCAGCCAAAACGGGGGCTATGGCTACACCTTC
cdr3_aa: CASQNGGYGYTF

j_call: TRBJ2-2
clone_size: few
d_call: TRBD2
v_call: TRBV20-1
cdr3_nt: TGCAGTGGAAGCGGGGGCGGGGAGCTGTTTTTT
cdr3_aa: CSGSGGGELFF

j_call: TRBJ2-5
clone_size: few
d_call: -
v_call: TRBV10-3
cdr3_nt: TGTGCCATCAGACAGGAAGAGACCCAGTACTTC
cdr3_aa: CAIRQEETQYF

j_call: TRBJ2-7
clone_size: many
d_call: -
v_call: TRBV5-1
cdr3_nt: TGCGCCAGCAGCTTGGGGAGGACAGCGTACGAGCAGTACTTC
cdr3_aa: CASSLGRTAYEQYF

j_call: TRBJ1-2
clone_size: many
d_call: -
v_call: TRBV7-3
cdr3_nt: TGTGCCAGCAGCTTACCCGCCGGGCCTCGCGGTATTTGGGTGCCCCTGAATGGCTACACCTTC
cdr3_aa: CASSLPAGPRGIWVPLNGYTF

j_call: TRBJ2-5
clone_size: -
d_call: -
v_call: TRBV4-1
cdr3_nt: TGCGCCAGCAGCCAACAGGGGGGGGGACGCACCCAAGAGACCCAGTACTTC
cdr3_aa: CASSQQGGGRTQETQYF

j_call: TRBJ1-1
clone_size: -
d_call: TRBD1
v_call: TRBV10-2
cdr3_nt: TGCGCCAGCAGTCTTACAGGGGGCGGGGGCACTGAAGCTTTCTTT
cdr3_aa: CASSLTGGGGTEAFF

j_call: TRBJ2-5
clone_size: -
d_call: -
v_call: TRBV7-3
cdr3_nt: TGTGCCAGCAGCTTAACTAGCGCCGAGACCAAGTACTTC
cdr3_aa: CASSLTSAETKYF

j_call: TRBJ2-7
clone_size: few
d_call: TRBD1
v_call: TRBV30
cdr3_nt: TGTGCCTGGAGTTCCGCGACAGGGACCGAGCAGTACTTC
cdr3_aa: CAWSSATGTEQYF